This TCR beta chain comes out of a study of shared clonotypes between healthy human individuals. Across the whole study: Plates per donor: three CD4 naive, three CD4 memory, two CD8 naive, one CD8 memory.

Clones were read by immunoSEQ multiplex PCR, and TCRdb kept only the in-frame ones, dropping some. The sample has some 1.1 million clones, about 72% seen once. Germline loops: CDR1 LNHDA, CDR2 SQIVND (reference sequence). This CDR3 has 14 residues. Between the trimmed V and J ends, which lost 0 bases and 5 bases, there was a span of 10 bases. Concerning this clone: What it recognizes is unknown.

Study outcomes and limitations: Genetic and exposure-history diversity was limited by the small donor number.

This chain joins TRBV19 and TRBJ1-2; D gene ambiguous. The receptor was isolated from a man aged 18 to 29 in good health. Some clones in this sample may be carry-over from other donors' samples. Material for sequencing was memory CD4+ T cells from PBMCs. Subset defined: CD45RA-negative fraction. The CDR3 DNA follows: TGTGCCAGTAGTATAGATCGCGGCAGGTATGGCTACACCTTC. The encoded protein is CASSIDRGRYGYTF.